This T cell receptor beta chain was sequenced for a study of identical twins. This CDR3 comprises 21 residues. Germline CDR1 and CDR2: MNHNS and SASEGT. The V end was cut by 7 bases, the J end by 3 bases, with 37 bases between. TCRdb itself ran the 5' RACE reads through MiXCR, one entry per CDR3 protein. The sample holds 1.5 million to 2 million distinct CDR3 sequences; less than 40% are singletons and the top ten take 0.27%. The chain employs TRBV6-1 and TRBJ2-7; D perhaps matches TRBD1 (6 bases). The material sequenced was cord blood. The receptor was derived from a newborn girl in good health. Here the CDR3 reads CASTLLGPRNRDTPGNYEQYF. CDR3 bases: TGTGCCAGCACGCTCTTAGGCCCTCGAAACCGGGACACCCCTGGGAACTACGAGCAGTACTTC.